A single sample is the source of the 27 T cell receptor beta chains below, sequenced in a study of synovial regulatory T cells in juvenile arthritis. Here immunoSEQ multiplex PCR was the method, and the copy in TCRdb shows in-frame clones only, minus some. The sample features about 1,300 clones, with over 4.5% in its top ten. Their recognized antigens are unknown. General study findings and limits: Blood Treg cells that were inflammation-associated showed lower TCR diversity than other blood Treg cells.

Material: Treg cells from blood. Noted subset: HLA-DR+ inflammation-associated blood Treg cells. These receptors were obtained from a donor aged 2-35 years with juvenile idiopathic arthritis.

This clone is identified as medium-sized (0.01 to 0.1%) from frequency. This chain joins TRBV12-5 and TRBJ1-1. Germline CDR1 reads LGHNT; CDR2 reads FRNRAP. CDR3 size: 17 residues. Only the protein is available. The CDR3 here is CASGLVLGRGMNTEAFF.

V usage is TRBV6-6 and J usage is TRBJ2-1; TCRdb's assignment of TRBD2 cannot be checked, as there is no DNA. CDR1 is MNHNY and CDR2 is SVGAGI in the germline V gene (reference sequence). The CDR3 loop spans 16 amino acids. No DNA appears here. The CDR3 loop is CASSYTLAGGQNEQFF.

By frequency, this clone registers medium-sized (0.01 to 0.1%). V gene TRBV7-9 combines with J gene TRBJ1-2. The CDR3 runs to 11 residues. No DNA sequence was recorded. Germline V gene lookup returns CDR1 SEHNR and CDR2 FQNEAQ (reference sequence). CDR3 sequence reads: CASSLIDGYTF.

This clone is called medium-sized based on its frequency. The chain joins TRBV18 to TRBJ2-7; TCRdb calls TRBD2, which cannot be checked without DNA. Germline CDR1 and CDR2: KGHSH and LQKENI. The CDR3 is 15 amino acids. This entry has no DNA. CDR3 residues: CASSPPGTSLHEQYF.

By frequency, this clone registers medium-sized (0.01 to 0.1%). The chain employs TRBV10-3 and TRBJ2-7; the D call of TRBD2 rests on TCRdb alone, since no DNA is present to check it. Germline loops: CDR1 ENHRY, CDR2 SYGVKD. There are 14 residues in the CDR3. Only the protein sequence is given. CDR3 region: CAIRQTGLPYEQYF.

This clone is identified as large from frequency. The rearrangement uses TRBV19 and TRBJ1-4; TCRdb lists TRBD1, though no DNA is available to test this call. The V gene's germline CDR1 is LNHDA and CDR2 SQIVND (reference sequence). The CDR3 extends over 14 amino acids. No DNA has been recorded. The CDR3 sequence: CASSIGQGNEKLFF.

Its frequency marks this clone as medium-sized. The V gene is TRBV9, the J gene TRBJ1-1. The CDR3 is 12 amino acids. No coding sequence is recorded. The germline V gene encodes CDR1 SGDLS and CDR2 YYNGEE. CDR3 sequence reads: CASKGGGTEAFF.

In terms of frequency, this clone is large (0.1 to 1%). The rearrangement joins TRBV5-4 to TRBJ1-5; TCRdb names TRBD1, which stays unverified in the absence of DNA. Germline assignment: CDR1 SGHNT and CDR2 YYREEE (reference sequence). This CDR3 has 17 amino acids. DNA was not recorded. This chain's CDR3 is CASSRGQGSPGNQPQHF.

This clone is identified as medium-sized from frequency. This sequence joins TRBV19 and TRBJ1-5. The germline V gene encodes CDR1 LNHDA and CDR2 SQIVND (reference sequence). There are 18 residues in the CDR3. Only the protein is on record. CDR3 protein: CASSIDGMGIDPNQPQHF. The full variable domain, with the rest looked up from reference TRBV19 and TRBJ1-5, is DGGITQSPKYLFRKEGQNVTLSCEQNLNHDAMYWYRQDPGQGLRLIYYSQIVNDFQKGDIAEGYSVSREKKESFPLTVTSAQKNPTAFYLCASSIDGMGIDPNQPQHFGDGTRLSIL.

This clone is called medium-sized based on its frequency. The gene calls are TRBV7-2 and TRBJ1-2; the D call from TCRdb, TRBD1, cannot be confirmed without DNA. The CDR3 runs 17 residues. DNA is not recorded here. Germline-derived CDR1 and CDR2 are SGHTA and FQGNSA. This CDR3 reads CASRQIGGARRNYGYTF. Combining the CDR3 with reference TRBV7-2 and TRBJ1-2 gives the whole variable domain GAGVSQSPSNKVTEKGKDVELRCDPISGHTALYWYRQSLGQGLEFLIYFQGNSAPDKSGLPSDRFSAERTGGSVSTLTIQRTQQEDSAVYLCASRQIGGARRNYGYTFGSGTRLTVV.

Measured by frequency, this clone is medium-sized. The CDR3 sequence: CASSPHGAGPNTEAFF. V is TRBV21-1 and J is TRBJ1-1; TCRdb picks TRBD1, but there is no DNA to check that call. TRBV21-1 is recorded as a pseudogene. The CDR3 has 16 amino acids. The coding DNA is unavailable.

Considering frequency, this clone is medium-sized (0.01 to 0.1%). This CDR3 reads CASSHTGALYGYTF. This chain joins TRBV14 and TRBJ1-2; the D call from TCRdb, TRBD1, cannot be confirmed without DNA. Germline V gives CDR1 SGHDN, CDR2 FVKESK. The length of the CDR3 is 14 residues. There is no recorded DNA. The full variable domain, its missing parts supplied by reference TRBV14 and TRBJ1-2, is EAGVTQFPSHSVIEKGQTVTLRCDPISGHDNLYWYRRVMGKEIKFLLHFVKESKQDESGMPNNRFLAERTGGTYSTLKVQPAELEDSGVYFCASSHTGALYGYTFGSGTRLTVV.

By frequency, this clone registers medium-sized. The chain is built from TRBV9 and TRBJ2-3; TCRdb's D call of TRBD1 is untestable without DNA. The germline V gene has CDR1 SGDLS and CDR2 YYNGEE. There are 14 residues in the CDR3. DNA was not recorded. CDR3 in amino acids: CASSGGQYTDTQYF.

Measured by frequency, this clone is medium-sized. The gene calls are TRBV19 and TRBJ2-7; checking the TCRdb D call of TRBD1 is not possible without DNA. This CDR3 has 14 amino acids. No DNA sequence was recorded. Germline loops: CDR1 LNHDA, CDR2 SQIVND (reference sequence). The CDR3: CASSPGQGQYEQYF.

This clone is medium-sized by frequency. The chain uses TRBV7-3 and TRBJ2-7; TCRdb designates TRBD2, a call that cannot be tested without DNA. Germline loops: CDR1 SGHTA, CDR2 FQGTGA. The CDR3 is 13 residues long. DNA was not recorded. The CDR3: CASSYGGSHEQYF. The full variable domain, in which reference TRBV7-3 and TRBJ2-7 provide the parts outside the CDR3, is GAGVSQTPSNKVTEKGKYVELRCDPISGHTALYWYRQSLGQGPEFLIYFQGTGAADDSGLPNDRFFAVRPEGSVSTLKIQRTERGDSAVYLCASSYGGSHEQYFGPGTRLTVT.

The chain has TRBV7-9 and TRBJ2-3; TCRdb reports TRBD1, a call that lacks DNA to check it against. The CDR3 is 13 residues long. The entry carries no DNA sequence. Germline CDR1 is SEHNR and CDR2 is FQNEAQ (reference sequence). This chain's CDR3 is CASSLGTGNTQYF.

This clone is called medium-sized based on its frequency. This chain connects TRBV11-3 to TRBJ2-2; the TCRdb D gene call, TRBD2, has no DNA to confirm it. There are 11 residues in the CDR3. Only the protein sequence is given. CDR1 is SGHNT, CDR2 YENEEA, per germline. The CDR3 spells CASSSVGELFF.

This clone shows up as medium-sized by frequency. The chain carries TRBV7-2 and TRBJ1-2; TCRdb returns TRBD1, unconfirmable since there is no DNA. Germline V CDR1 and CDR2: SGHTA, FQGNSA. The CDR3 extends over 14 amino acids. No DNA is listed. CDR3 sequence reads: CASSSQGNLYGYTF.

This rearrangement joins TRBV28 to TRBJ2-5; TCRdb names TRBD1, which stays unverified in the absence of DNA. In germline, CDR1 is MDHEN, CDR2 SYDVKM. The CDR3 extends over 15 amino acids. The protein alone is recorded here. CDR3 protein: CASSLLDRDRETQYF.

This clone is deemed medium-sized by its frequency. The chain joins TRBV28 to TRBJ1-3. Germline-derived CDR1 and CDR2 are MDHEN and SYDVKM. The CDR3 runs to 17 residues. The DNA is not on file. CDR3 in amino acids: CASSLYGGGWYGNTIYF.

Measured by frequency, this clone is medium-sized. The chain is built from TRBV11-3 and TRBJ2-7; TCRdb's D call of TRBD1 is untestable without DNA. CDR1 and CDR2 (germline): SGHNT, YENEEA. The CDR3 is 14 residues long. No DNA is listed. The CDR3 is CASSRDRWFPEQYF.

CDR3: CSALDRGFNQPQHF. The chain combines TRBV29-1 with TRBJ1-5; checking the TCRdb D call of TRBD1 is not possible without DNA. In germline, CDR1 is SQVTM, CDR2 ANQGSEA. This CDR3 has 14 residues. No DNA is listed.

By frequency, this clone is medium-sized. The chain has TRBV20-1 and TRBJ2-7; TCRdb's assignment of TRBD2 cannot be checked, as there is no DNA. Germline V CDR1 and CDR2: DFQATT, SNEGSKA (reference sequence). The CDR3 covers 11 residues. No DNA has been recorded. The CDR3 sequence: CSARDSYEQYF.

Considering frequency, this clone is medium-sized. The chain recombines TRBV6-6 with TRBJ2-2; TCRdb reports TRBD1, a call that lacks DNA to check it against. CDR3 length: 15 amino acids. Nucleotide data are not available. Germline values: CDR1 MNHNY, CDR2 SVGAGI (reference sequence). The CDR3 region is CASSPRGRNTGELFF.

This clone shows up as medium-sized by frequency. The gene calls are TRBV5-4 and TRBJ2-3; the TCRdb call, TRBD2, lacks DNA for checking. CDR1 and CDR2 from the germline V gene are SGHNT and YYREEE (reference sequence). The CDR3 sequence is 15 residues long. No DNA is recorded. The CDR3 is CASSKTGGETDTQYF.

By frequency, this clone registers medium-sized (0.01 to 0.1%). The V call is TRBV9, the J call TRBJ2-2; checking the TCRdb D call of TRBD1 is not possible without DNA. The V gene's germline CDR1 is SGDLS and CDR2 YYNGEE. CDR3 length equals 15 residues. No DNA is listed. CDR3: CASSVIGGFSGELFF.

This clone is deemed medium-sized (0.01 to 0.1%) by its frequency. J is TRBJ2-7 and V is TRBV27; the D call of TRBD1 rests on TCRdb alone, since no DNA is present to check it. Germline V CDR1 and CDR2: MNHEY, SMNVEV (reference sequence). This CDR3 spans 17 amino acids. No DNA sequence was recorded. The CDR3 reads CASSLTMQGRLSYEQYF.